The 14 T cell receptor beta chains given below trace back to one sample, sequenced in a study of T cell responses to AZD1222 COVID-19 vaccine. Produced via immunoSEQ multiplex PCR; TCRdb's table is partial and in-frame only. Among 35,000 to 55,000 clones, around three quarters were seen once, and the ten largest hold about 20%. This specimen consisted of peripheral blood, obtained 28 days after the second dose of the MenACWY control vaccine. The source of these receptors is an adult who received the MenACWY meningococcal vaccine as a control.

The V call is TRBV18, the J call TRBJ1-1, with D unclear. The V gene's germline CDR1 is KGHSH and CDR2 LQKENI. The CDR3 covers 14 residues. V was cut by 3 bases and J by 1 base, with 9 bases left in between. The CDR3 nucleotides are TGTGCCAGCTCACCCCCCGGGGAGAACACTGAAGCTTTCTTT. Amino acids: CASSPPGENTEAFF.

The V call is TRBV2, the J call TRBJ1-1; unclear D gene. The CDR3 length is 14 residues. Germline loops: CDR1 SNHLY, CDR2 FYNNEI. V was shortened by 6 bases and J by 2 bases, with 13 bases between the two germline ends. The CDR3 loop is CASSPQTDNTEAFF. The DNA for the CDR3 is TGTGCCAGCAGCCCGCAAACGGACAACACTGAAGCTTTCTTT.

The rearrangement uses TRBV2 and TRBJ2-7, with TRBD2 identical over 8 bases. The CDR3 covers 14 residues. Germline CDR1 and CDR2: SNHLY and FYNNEI. V lost 6 bases, J lost 3 bases, and 7 bases stayed unmatched. The CDR3 loop is CASRSLAEIYEQYF. In DNA, the CDR3 is TGTGCCAGCAGGTCACTAGCGGAGATCTACGAGCAGTACTTC.

The V and J genes are TRBV6-5 and TRBJ2-1, with TRBD2 matching over 12 bases. The germline gives CDR1 MNHEY, CDR2 SVGAGI. There are 14 residues in the CDR3. V dropped 6 bases and J dropped 12; count of bases not matched to a gene: 9. The CDR3 spells CASSDASGRASQFF. CDR3 DNA: TGTGCCAGCAGCGATGCTAGCGGGAGGGCCTCGCAGTTCTTC.

This chain uses TRBV5-6 with TRBJ1-1; no clear D. This CDR3 is built from 14 residues. Trimming pared 3 bases from V and 0 bases from J, leaving 9 bases between. Germline V gene lookup returns CDR1 SGHDT and CDR2 YYEEEE. The CDR3 region is CASSYGPVNTEAFF. The CDR3 region has the DNA TGTGCCAGCAGCTACGGACCTGTGAACACTGAAGCTTTCTTT. The entire variable domain, with the rest obtained from reference TRBV5-6 and TRBJ1-1, is as follows: DAGVTQSPTHLIKTRGQQVTLRCSPKSGHDTVSWYQQALGQGPQFIFQYYEEEERQRGNFPDRFSGHQFPNYSSELNVNALLLGDSALYLCASSYGPVNTEAFFGQGTRLTVV.

This chain joins TRBV9 and TRBJ2-3, with D possibly TRBD1 on 5 matching bases. V was trimmed by 0 bases and J by 4 bases, leaving 12 bases between them. The CDR3 length is 15 residues. The germline CDR1 and CDR2 sequences are SGDLS and YYNGEE. The CDR3 region is CASSVEQGRSDTQYF. CDR3 nucleotide sequence: TGTGCCAGCAGCGTAGAGCAGGGAAGGTCAGATACGCAGTATTTT.

This chain connects TRBV7-9 to TRBJ2-1; D unresolved. Germline V CDR1 and CDR2: SEHNR, FQNEAQ (reference sequence). This CDR3 is built from 14 residues. The V gene lost 4 bases and the J gene lost 7 bases, with 14 bases spanning the gap. The chain's CDR3 is CASSSPDPPNEQFF. CDR3 sequence (DNA): TGTGCCAGCAGCTCCCCGGACCCACCAAATGAGCAGTTCTTC. Based on the CDR3 plus reference TRBV7-9 and TRBJ2-1, the full variable domain is DTGVSQNPRHKITKRGQNVTFRCDPISEHNRLYWYRQTLGQGPEFLTYFQNEAQLEKSRLLSDRFSAERPKGSFSTLEIQRTEQGDSAMYLCASSSPDPPNEQFFGPGTRLTVL.

This clone appeared a single time. The V and J genes are TRBV6-4 and TRBJ2-2; tentatively, D is TRBD1 (6 bases). Trimming removed 11 bases at V and 3 bases at J, with 19 bases between. The CDR3 is 15 amino acids. Germline assignment: CDR1 MRHNA and CDR2 SNTAGT. Written as DNA, the CDR3 is TGTGCCGGCAAGCGACAGGACGGGGACACCGGGGAGCTGTTTTTT. It specifies CAGKRQDGDTGELFF.

The J gene is TRBJ1-1, the V gene TRBV5-1; 10 bases are a match to TRBD1. The CDR3 totals 15 residues. Germline CDR1 is SGHRS and CDR2 is YFSETQ. Trimming removed 4 bases from V and 1 base from J; junction bases left unmatched: 4. CDR3 protein: CASSPTGGKNTEAFF. The CDR3 DNA reads as TGCGCCAGCAGCCCGACAGGGGGCAAGAACACTGAAGCTTTCTTT.

V usage is TRBV28 and J usage is TRBJ1-2; no definite D call. Trimming removed 4 bases at V and 2 bases at J, with 11 bases between. The CDR3 contains 14 residues. Germline CDR1 reads MDHEN; CDR2 reads SYDVKM. This CDR3 reads CASSSGSRNYGYTF. The CDR3 nucleotides read TGTGCCAGCAGTTCCGGGAGCAGGAACTATGGCTACACCTTC.

CDR3 residues: CASKQDGDSNQPQHF. As DNA, the CDR3 is TGTGCCAGCAAACAGGACGGAGATAGCAATCAGCCCCAGCATTTT. This chain joins TRBV28 and TRBJ1-5; TRBD1 is a possible D gene (5 bases). The germline V gene encodes CDR1 MDHEN and CDR2 SYDVKM. Trimming cost V 7 bases and J 0 bases, with 13 bases left between them. This CDR3 region has 15 residues.

This clone was recorded only once. The chain couples TRBV1 to TRBJ1-2. TRBV1 is annotated as a pseudogene. This CDR3 is 13 amino acids long. The CDR3 DNA sequence: TGCACCAGCAGCCAGAGAACCCTAGGCGGCTACACCTTC. Encoded protein: CTSSQRTLGGYTF.

The chain has TRBV6-5 and TRBJ1-2, with D tentatively TRBD1 (5 bases). Trimming pared 4 bases from V and 5 bases from J, leaving 11 bases between. Germline CDR1 MNHEY, CDR2 SVGAGI. This CDR3 spans 13 amino acids. The CDR3 DNA reads as TGTGCCAGCAGTTTCCCTGGGGCATATGGCTACACCTTC. This sequence encodes CASSFPGAYGYTF.

The gene calls are TRBV12-5 and TRBJ2-7, with a possible D match to TRBD1 (6 bases). The CDR3 covers 13 residues. Germline CDR1 LGHNT, CDR2 FRNRAP. V shed 6 bases and J shed 6 bases, with 15 bases lying between them. This chain's CDR3 is CASGSVTGSEQYV. In DNA form, the CDR3 reads TGTGCTAGTGGCTCCGTCACAGGGTCCGAGCAGTACGTC.